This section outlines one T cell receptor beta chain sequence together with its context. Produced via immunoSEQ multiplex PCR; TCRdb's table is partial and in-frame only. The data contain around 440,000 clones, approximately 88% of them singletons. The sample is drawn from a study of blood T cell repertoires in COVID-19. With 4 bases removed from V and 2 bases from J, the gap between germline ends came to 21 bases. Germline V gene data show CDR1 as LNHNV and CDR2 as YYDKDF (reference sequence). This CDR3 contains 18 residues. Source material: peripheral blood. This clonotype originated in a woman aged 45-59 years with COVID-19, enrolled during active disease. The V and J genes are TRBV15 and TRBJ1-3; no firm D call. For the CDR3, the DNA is TGTGCCACCAGCACCTATCCTGGGCGGGGTGTCCCTGGAAACACCATATATTTT. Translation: CATSTYPGRGVPGNTIYF.